The 18 T cell receptor beta chains reported below all come from one sample, sequenced in a study of T cell changes during pregnancy in multiple sclerosis. Sequenced by immunoSEQ multiplex PCR; TCRdb stores in-frame clones only, minus some. This sample has roughly 42,000 clones; approximately 94% occur once, and the top ten carry under 0.4%. The sample in question was CD4+ T cells from peripheral blood mononuclear cells, obtained after pregnancy. The origin of the receptors is a female donor with multiple sclerosis, enrolled in a pregnancy study.

V is TRBV7-2 and J is TRBJ2-3; 7 bases are shared with TRBD2. Germline V gene data show CDR1 as SGHTA and CDR2 as FQGNSA. The ends lost 5 bases at V and 2 bases at J; junction bases unmatched: 13. CDR3 length equals 17 residues. For the CDR3, the DNA is TGTGCCAGCAGCCCCCCCCGACTAGCTCCCGACACAGATACGCAGTATTTT. Amino acid sequence: CASSPPRLAPDTDTQYF.

The chain joins TRBV5-1 to TRBJ1-1, with D possibly being TRBD1 (5 bases). V was shortened by 3 bases and J by 6 bases, with 15 bases between the two germline ends. The germline V gene encodes CDR1 SGHRS and CDR2 YFSETQ. This CDR3 comprises 14 residues. The CDR3 DNA reads as TGCGCCAGCAGCTCGCACGCTACAGGTGCTGAAGCTTTCTTT. It encodes CASSSHATGAEAFF.

The chain carries TRBV6-1 and TRBJ2-1; 8 nucleotides match TRBD2. The trim removed 4 bases at V and 3 bases at J, leaving 14 bases unmatched. Germline CDR1 and CDR2: MNHNS and SASEGT. The CDR3 loop spans 18 amino acids. CDR3 DNA: TGTGCCAGCAGTGGCGACAGGCTAGCGGGCCCTTTCTACAATGAGCAGTTCTTC. This codes for CASSGDRLAGPFYNEQFF.

This clone has just one count. A junction end diverges from the germline sequence, so it may reflect a read error. The chain combines TRBV7-7 with TRBJ1-2; possibly TRBD1 for D (5 bases). This CDR3 comprises 15 residues. Germline CDR1 is SSHAT and CDR2 is FNYEAQ (reference sequence). In nucleotides, the CDR3 is TGTGCTAGCAGCTTTATCGACGGGGGTGGCTATGGCTACACCTTC. This codes for CASSFIDGGGYGYTF.

This clone was detected only a few times. The V call is TRBV5-1, the J call TRBJ1-2, with 10 positions matching TRBD1. CDR1 and CDR2 from the germline V gene are SGHRS and YFSETQ. The junction had 5 bases not matched to a gene; V was cut back by 4 bases and J by 8 bases. The length of the CDR3 is 13 residues. CDR3 DNA: TGCGCCAGCAGCCCGGGACAGGGGATGGGCTACACCTTC. Residues: CASSPGQGMGYTF.

This chain links TRBV2 with TRBJ1-2; D is perhaps TRBD1 (6 bases). Germline assignment: CDR1 SNHLY and CDR2 FYNNEI. Between the trimmed V and J ends, which lost 6 bases and 4 bases, there was a span of 15 bases. This CDR3 spans 14 amino acids. The CDR3 region is CASSPPRDTYGYTF. The CDR3 bases are TGTGCCAGCAGCCCTCCACGGGACACCTATGGCTACACCTTC.

CDR3 residues: CSVAVGTGGLGGYTF. In nucleotides, the CDR3 is TGCAGCGTGGCGGTAGGGACAGGGGGCTTGGGAGGCTACACCTTC. The chain combines TRBV29-1 with TRBJ1-2; the match to TRBD1 covers 12 bases. The V segment lost 6 bases and the J segment 8 bases; nucleotides outside the gene matches: 13. The CDR3 spans 15 residues. Germline-derived CDR1 and CDR2 are SQVTM and ANQGSEA.

V usage is TRBV19 and J usage is TRBJ2-2; 9 bases fit TRBD2. Germline-derived CDR1 and CDR2 are LNHDA and SQIVND (reference sequence). The CDR3 sequence is 17 residues long. Trimming removed 3 bases from V and 0 bases from J; junction bases left unmatched: 5. This chain's CDR3 is CASSMLSGGANTGELFF. In nucleotides, the CDR3 is TGTGCCAGTAGTATGCTTAGCGGGGGCGCGAACACCGGGGAGCTGTTTTTT.

The rearrangement joins TRBV9 to TRBJ2-1; TRBD1 aligns across 10 bases. The V and J ends lost 2 bases and 7 bases, in that order; junction bases with no gene match: 9. There are 16 residues in the CDR3. Per the germline V gene, CDR1 is SGDLS and CDR2 is YYNGEE. The CDR3 sequence is CASSVAGQGGLNEQFF. The CDR3 bases are TGTGCCAGCAGCGTCGCTGGACAGGGGGGTTTAAATGAGCAGTTCTTC.

The genes are TRBV27 and TRBJ2-5, with a tentative D call TRBD2 (5 bases). The CDR3 extends over 11 amino acids. The V gene lost 4 bases and the J gene lost 7 bases, with 7 bases spanning the gap. Germline CDR1 reads MNHEY; CDR2 reads SMNVEV (reference sequence). DNA for the CDR3: TGTGCCAGCAGTTACAGCGGGACCCAGTACTTC. Translation: CASSYSGTQYF.

This chain joins TRBV14 and TRBJ1-3; D not resolved. This CDR3 has 13 residues. V shed 4 bases and J shed 0 bases, with 4 bases lying between them. Looked up from germline, CDR1 is SGHDN and CDR2 is FVKESK. The CDR3 DNA reads TGTGCCAGCAGCCTCAACTCTGGAAACACCATATATTTT. It is translated as CASSLNSGNTIYF. The variable domain in full, completed from reference TRBV14 and TRBJ1-3, reads EAGVTQFPSHSVIEKGQTVTLRCDPISGHDNLYWYRRVMGKEIKFLLHFVKESKQDESGMPNNRFLAERTGGTYSTLKVQPAELEDSGVYFCASSLNSGNTIYFGEGSWLTVV.

A single count supports this clone. The J gene is TRBJ2-7, the V gene TRBV19; 8 bases are shared with TRBD1. The CDR3 runs to 14 residues. Germline lookup yields CDR1 LNHDA and CDR2 SQIVND (reference sequence). With 4 bases clipped from V and 2 bases from J, the junction kept 4 bases outside the gene matches. The CDR3 nucleotides are TGTGCCAGTAGTAGGGGACAGGACGCCTACGAGCAGTACTTC. This gives the protein CASSRGQDAYEQYF.

J is TRBJ2-2 and V is TRBV5-4, with D possibly being TRBD1 (5 bases). CDR3 length: 15 amino acids. Germline V gene sequence: CDR1 SGHNT, CDR2 YYREEE (reference sequence). V gave up 2 bases and J gave up 7 bases, with 15 bases separating them. CDR3 in amino acids: CASSFRFQGGGELFF. In DNA form, the CDR3 reads TGTGCCAGCAGCTTTAGATTTCAGGGCGGCGGGGAGCTGTTTTTT.

The chain couples TRBV11-2 to TRBJ2-1; tentatively, D is TRBD1 (6 bases). V lost 5 bases and J lost 8, with 19 bases in between. This CDR3 has 15 residues. CDR1 is SGHAT and CDR2 is FQNNGV in the germline V gene. The CDR3 spells CASSPGTGIYDEQFF. CDR3 nucleotide sequence: TGTGCCAGCAGCCCGGGCACAGGGATATACGATGAGCAGTTCTTC.

The V call is TRBV7-3, the J call TRBJ1-6; no clear D. Germline V gene lookup returns CDR1 SGHTA and CDR2 FQGTGA. V was shortened by 4 bases and J by 8 bases, with 9 bases between the two germline ends. The CDR3 spans 13 residues. This CDR3 reads CASSSGGYSPLHF. The DNA of the CDR3 is TGTGCCAGCAGCTCCGGAGGGTATTCACCCCTCCACTTT. Full variable domain (remainder filled in from reference TRBV7-3 and TRBJ1-6): GAGVSQTPSNKVTEKGKYVELRCDPISGHTALYWYRQSLGQGPEFLIYFQGTGAADDSGLPNDRFFAVRPEGSVSTLKIQRTERGDSAVYLCASSSGGYSPLHFGNGTRLTVT.

The chain carries TRBV10-2 and TRBJ2-5; possibly TRBD2 for D (5 bases). V dropped 3 bases and J dropped 9 bases, with 23 bases sitting between them. In germline, CDR1 is WSHSY, CDR2 SAAADI. This CDR3 region has 16 residues. This chain's CDR3 is CASSDSGAASEEAQYF. The CDR3 DNA reads TGCGCCAGCAGTGACAGCGGCGCGGCTTCAGAGGAGGCCCAGTACTTC.

J is TRBJ2-6 and V is TRBV7-8; D call uncertain. Germline lookup yields CDR1 SGHVS and CDR2 FQNEAQ. The CDR3 is made up of 15 amino acids. Trimming took off 7 bases at V and 4 bases at J, with 14 bases between the two ends. The CDR3 spells CASTPVGLGANVLTF. Here the CDR3 DNA reads TGTGCCAGCACTCCAGTTGGGCTAGGGGCCAACGTCCTGACTTTC.

The chain employs TRBV30 and TRBJ1-1, with D possibly TRBD1 on 5 matching bases. The CDR3 sequence is 12 residues long. Trimming stripped 4 bases from V and 3 bases from J, with 9 bases between. Germline CDR1 GTSNPN, CDR2 SVGIG (reference sequence). This CDR3 is CAWTDRDTEAFF. The DNA of the CDR3 is TGTGCCTGGACCGACAGAGACACTGAAGCTTTCTTT.